This T cell receptor beta chain appears in the sequencing data of a study of cytomegalovirus exposure and HLA in healthy donors. The PCR employed 60 Vbeta primers together with 13 Jbeta primers. Data came from immunoSEQ multiplex PCR; TCRdb stores just in-frame clones and leaves some out. Here the sample spans more than 200,000 clones, almost 80% being singletons. The CDR3 totals 13 residues. Trimming removed 4 bases at V and 6 bases at J, with 13 bases between. Per the germline V gene, CDR1 is SGHNT and CDR2 is YYREEE (reference sequence). This chain uses TRBV5-4 with TRBJ1-2; D unresolved. The sample comprised PBMCs. The receptor was derived from a young man in good health and CMV-seronegative. The CDR3 is CASSTGGLDGYTF. The CDR3 DNA is TGTGCCAGCAGCACTGGAGGCTTGGATGGCTACACCTTC.